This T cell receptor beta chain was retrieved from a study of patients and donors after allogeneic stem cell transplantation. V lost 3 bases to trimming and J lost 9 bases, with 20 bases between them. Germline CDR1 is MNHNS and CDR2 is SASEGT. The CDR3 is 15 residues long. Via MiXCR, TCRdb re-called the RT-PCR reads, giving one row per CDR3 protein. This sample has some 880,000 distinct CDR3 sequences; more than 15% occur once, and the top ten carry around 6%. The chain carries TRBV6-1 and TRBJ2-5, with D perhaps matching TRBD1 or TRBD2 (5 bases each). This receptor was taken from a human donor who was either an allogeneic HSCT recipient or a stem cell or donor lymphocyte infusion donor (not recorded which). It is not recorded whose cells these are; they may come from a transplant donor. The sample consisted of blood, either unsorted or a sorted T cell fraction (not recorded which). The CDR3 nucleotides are TGTGCCAGCAGTGATGGGGCTAGCCTTCCAAGGGCCCAGTACTTC. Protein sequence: CASSDGASLPRAQYF.